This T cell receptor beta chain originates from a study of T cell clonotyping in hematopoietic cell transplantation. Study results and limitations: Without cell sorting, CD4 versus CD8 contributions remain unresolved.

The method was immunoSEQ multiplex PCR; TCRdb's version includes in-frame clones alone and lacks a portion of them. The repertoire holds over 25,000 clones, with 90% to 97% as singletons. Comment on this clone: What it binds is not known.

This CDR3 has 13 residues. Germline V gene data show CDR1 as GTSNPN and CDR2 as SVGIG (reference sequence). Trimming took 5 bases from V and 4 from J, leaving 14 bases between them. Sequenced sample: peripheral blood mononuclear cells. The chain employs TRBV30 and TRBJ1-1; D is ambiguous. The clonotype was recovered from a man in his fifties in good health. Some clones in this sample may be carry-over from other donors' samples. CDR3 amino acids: CAWDQRRSTEAFF. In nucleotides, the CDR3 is TGTGCCTGGGATCAGAGGAGGAGCACTGAAGCTTTCTTT.